These 11 T cell receptor beta chains share one sample of origin, sequenced in a study of blood T cell repertoires in COVID-19. Measured with immunoSEQ multiplex PCR; TCRdb has only the in-frame clones, and not every one. The sample includes roughly 110,000 clones, less than 80% of them seen just once. The sample was peripheral blood. Receptors were obtained from an elderly man with COVID-19, enrolled during active disease.

The rearrangement uses TRBV23-1 and TRBJ1-5; D unclear. TRBV23-1 is identified as an open reading frame with a role that is uncertain. Trimming removed 3 bases from V and 0 bases from J, with 12 bases in between. The CDR3 is 16 amino acids. CDR3 in DNA: TGCGCCAGCAGTCAGGTGAAAGAGCATAGCAATCAGCCCCAGCATTTT. Its translation: CASSQVKEHSNQPQHF.

As to this clone: This sample also contains other DNA sequences that code for the same CDR3. The chain combines TRBV28 with TRBJ1-4; 8 bases map to TRBD1. With V trimmed by 5 bases and J by 7 bases, 9 bases remained unmatched. There are 15 residues in the CDR3. The germline gives CDR1 MDHEN, CDR2 SYDVKM. For the CDR3, the DNA is TGTGCCAGCAGTCATACAGGGGGGGAAGGTGAAAAACTGTTTTTT. Amino acid sequence: CASSHTGGEGEKLFF.

This clone has a handful of counts. This chain uses TRBV11-2 with TRBJ1-1; weak D call: TRBD1 (5 bases). The ends were cut back, 1 base at V and 8 bases at J, with 8 bases in the middle. The CDR3 loop spans 12 amino acids. Germline V CDR1 and CDR2: SGHAT, FQNNGV. The CDR3: CASSLGDREAFF. CDR3 in DNA: TGTGCCAGCAGCTTAGGAGACAGAGAAGCTTTCTTT.

The CDR3 region is CASSDRATNEKLFF. In DNA form, the CDR3 reads TGTGCCAGCTCGGACAGGGCAACTAATGAAAAACTGTTTTTT. J is TRBJ1-4 and V is TRBV18; 8 bases line up with TRBD1. V was clipped by 6 bases and J by 0 bases; unmatched bases: 0. Germline CDR1 and CDR2: KGHSH and LQKENI. This CDR3 has 14 amino acids.

V gene TRBV7-2 combines with J gene TRBJ1-5; no firm D call. This CDR3 has 14 amino acids. Per germline, CDR1 SGHTA and CDR2 FQGNSA. V was shortened by 5 bases and J by 7 bases, with 15 bases between the two germline ends. The CDR3 spells CASSPARGSQPQHF. CDR3 nucleotide sequence: TGTGCCAGCAGCCCCGCGCGGGGATCCCAGCCCCAGCATTTT.

The chain uses TRBV5-1 and TRBJ1-4; 8 nucleotides align to TRBD1. V lost 4 bases and J lost 6; bases outside the gene matches: 8. This CDR3 is built from 15 residues. Germline values: CDR1 SGHRS, CDR2 YFSETQ. CDR3 in DNA: TGCGCCAGCAGCCCTGGACAGGGATGGTATGAAAAACTGTTTTTT. Translated, it gives CASSPGQGWYEKLFF.

The chain joins TRBV5-1 to TRBJ1-1; 7 bases match TRBD1. Germline V gene lookup returns CDR1 SGHRS and CDR2 YFSETQ. There are 15 residues in the CDR3. V shed 0 bases, J shed 4 bases, and the junction held 6 bases outside the gene matches. The CDR3 DNA follows: TGCGCCAGCAGCTTGGAGAAGGGACAGCTCACTGAAGCTTTCTTT. Amino acids: CASSLEKGQLTEAFF. Full variable domain (remainder filled in from reference TRBV5-1 and TRBJ1-1): KAGVTQTPRYLIKTRGQQVTLSCSPISGHRSVSWYQQTPGQGLQFLFEYFSETQRNKGNFPGRFSGRQFSNSRSEMNVSTLELGDSALYLCASSLEKGQLTEAFFGQGTRLTVV.

This chain connects TRBV5-4 to TRBJ1-1, with D unresolved. The CDR3 is made up of 15 amino acids. V was trimmed by 0 bases and J by 0 bases, leaving 9 bases between them. The germline V gene encodes CDR1 SGHNT and CDR2 YYREEE (reference sequence). The CDR3 DNA is TGTGCCAGCAGCTTGGTGAGTGATCTGAACACTGAAGCTTTCTTT. It is translated as CASSLVSDLNTEAFF.

This clone was seen a few times. The V and J genes are TRBV11-2 and TRBJ2-5; the match to TRBD2 covers 8 bases. The germline CDR1 and CDR2 sequences are SGHAT and FQNNGV. The ends lost 5 bases at V and 2 bases at J; junction bases unmatched: 10. CDR3 length: 16 amino acids. CDR3 DNA sequence: TGTGCCAGCAGCCGGGGGGGACCGTTAACGCAAGAGACCCAGTACTTC. Protein: CASSRGGPLTQETQYF.

This clone was counted only a few times. J is TRBJ1-2 and V is TRBV28, with 7 bases fitting TRBD1. Trimming took 7 bases from V and 3 from J; bases not matched to a gene: 5. CDR1 and CDR2 (germline): MDHEN, SYDVKM. The length of the CDR3 is 13 residues. The DNA for the CDR3 is TGTGCCAGCAACCCAGGGGGATACTATGGCTACACCTTC. Amino acid sequence: CASNPGGYYGYTF.

The J gene is TRBJ2-7, the V gene TRBV4-3; TRBD2 matches 8 bases. The V gene end was trimmed by 2 bases and the J gene end by 2 bases; junction bases not matched to a gene: 8. Germline V CDR1 and CDR2: LGHNA, YSLEER. The CDR3 extends over 16 amino acids. The CDR3 coding sequence is TGCGCCAGCAGCCAACTCCTAACGGGAGGGCCCTACGAGCAGTACTTC. It encodes CASSQLLTGGPYEQYF.